These 26 T cell receptor beta chains were sequenced from one sample in a study of regulatory T cells in long-lasting Graves disease. Through Arm-PCR of CDR3 regions and iRepertoire HTBI primers, TCR beta libraries were built. Via MiXCR, TCRdb re-called the multiplex PCR reads, giving one row per CDR3 protein. The sample consists of about 540,000 distinct CDR3 sequences, roughly 13% of them appearing once. The time point is: newly diagnosed GD, antithyroid drugs for less than 3 months. Generation of the TCR library employed RNA extracted from PBMCs. The data also belong to a second study, concerning T cells in Graves' hyperthyroidism and ophthalmopathy.

Source: peripheral blood mononuclear cells (PBMCs), taken at new diagnosis, from a patient treated with antithyroid drugs. Receptors were obtained from a man aged 25-40 years with Graves disease.

The sample holds many counts of this clonotype. The chain recombines TRBV28 with TRBJ1-1; 7 nucleotides agree with TRBD1. Looked up from germline, CDR1 is MDHEN and CDR2 is SYDVKM. V gave up 1 base and J gave up 10 bases; unmatched junction bases: 6. This CDR3 spans 13 amino acids. CDR3 sequence: CASSLSGGAGAFF. The CDR3 nucleotides read TGTGCCAGCAGTTTATCAGGGGGAGCCGGAGCTTTCTTT.

This clonotype has at least ten counts. The chain has TRBV6-2 or TRBV6-3 and TRBJ2-5; D unresolved. CDR1 and CDR2 (germline): MNHEY, SVGEGT. The CDR3 runs 14 residues. The ends were cut back, 5 bases at V and 0 bases at J, with 10 bases in the middle. CDR3 sequence (DNA): TGTGCCAGCAGTGAATTGCAGGACCAAGAGACCCAGTACTTC. Its protein product is CASSELQDQETQYF.

In regard to this clonotype: This may come from a read error, since a much larger clone is one base off. V gene TRBV27 combines with J gene TRBJ2-7; D is uncertain. Germline loops: CDR1 MNHEY, CDR2 SMNVEV (reference sequence). Trimming stripped 3 bases from V and 4 bases from J, with 10 bases between. The CDR3 loop spans 13 amino acids. The CDR3 loop reads CASSFSDVYEQYF. DNA for the CDR3: TGTGCCAGCAGTTTCTCAGACGTGTACGAGCAGTACTTC.

The sample holds many counts of this clonotype. The V gene is TRBV6-2 or TRBV6-3, the J gene TRBJ2-1; D remains ambiguous. Germline CDR1 reads MNHEY; CDR2 reads SVGEGT. The CDR3 is made up of 13 amino acids. V dropped 2 bases and J dropped 6 bases, with 8 bases sitting between them. CDR3 coding DNA: TGTGCCAGCAGTTACGACTCATTCAATGAGCAGTTCTTC. This gives the protein CASSYDSFNEQFF.

This clonotype occurred a few times. The chain joins TRBV12-3 or TRBV12-4 to TRBJ1-2; 8 nucleotides line up with TRBD1. The CDR3 contains 13 residues. The ends lost 5 bases at V and 7 bases at J; junction bases unmatched: 6. The CDR3 DNA reads as TGTGCCAGCAGTCTGAACGGACAGGGTGGCTACACCTTC. This codes for CASSLNGQGGYTF.

This clonotype was counted at least ten times. V is TRBV11-2 and J is TRBJ1-4; TRBD1 matches at 8 bases. The junction had 8 bases not matched to a gene; V was cut back by 0 bases and J by 8 bases. CDR1 SGHAT and CDR2 FQNNGV come from the germline V gene. The CDR3 is 16 amino acids. Written as DNA, the CDR3 is TGTGCCAGCAGCTTAGATTTTCGAGACAGGGGCGAAAAACTGTTTTTT. The encoded protein is CASSLDFRDRGEKLFF.

The rearrangement uses TRBV18 and TRBJ2-7; 7 positions agree with TRBD1. Germline CDR1 KGHSH, CDR2 LQKENI. This CDR3 contains 13 residues. Trimming at V came to 6 bases and at J to 7 bases, leaving 9 bases not matched to a gene. CDR3 sequence reads: CASSPRQGEEQYF. The CDR3 nucleotides read TGTGCCAGCTCCCCTAGACAGGGAGAGGAGCAGTACTTC.

This clonotype showed up many times. The chain combines TRBV30 with TRBJ1-1; TRBD1 aligns across 11 bases. The CDR3 runs to 12 residues. CDR1 and CDR2 (germline): GTSNPN, SVGIG (reference sequence). J lost 5 bases, V lost 8 bases, and 4 bases had no gene match. The CDR3 coding sequence is TGTGCCGGACAGGGGGCGCGGACTGAAGCTTTCTTT. It codes for CAGQGARTEAFF. The whole variable domain, remainder taken from reference TRBV30 and TRBJ1-1, is SQTIHQWPATLVQPVGSPLSLECTVEGTSNPNLYWYRQAAGRGLQLLFYSVGIGQISSEVPQNLSASRPQDRQFILSSKKLLLSDSGFYLCAGQGARTEAFFGQGTRLTVV.

This clonotype was seen at least ten times. The CDR3 DNA reads as TGCAGTGCTAGGGGAGGGTATCCCTACAATGAGCAGTTCTTC. Translation: CSARGGYPYNEQFF. The chain uses TRBV20-1 and TRBJ2-1; TRBD2 aligns across 7 bases. Trimming removed 3 bases from V and 2 bases from J; junction bases left unmatched: 4. Germline CDR1 and CDR2: DFQATT and SNEGSKA (reference sequence). CDR3 length equals 14 residues.

The J gene is TRBJ2-2, the V gene TRBV19; D is perhaps TRBD2 (7 bases). This CDR3 is 17 amino acids long. Germline V CDR1 and CDR2: LNHDA, SQIVND (reference sequence). Trimming removed 8 bases from V and 0 bases from J, with 19 bases in between. CDR3 residues: CASAPLPGGPNTGELFF. Written as DNA, the CDR3 is TGTGCCAGTGCACCCCTTCCCGGGGGGCCGAACACCGGGGAGCTGTTTTTT.

Comments on this clonotype: It may be a read error: a sequence one base away is much more abundant. The CDR3 DNA reads TGTGCCAGCAGCTCAGAACGGCCACAAGAGACCCAGTACTTC. This encodes CASSSERPQETQYF. The J gene is TRBJ2-5, the V gene TRBV5-4; D is unresolved. Trimming removed 3 bases from V and 2 bases from J, with 11 bases in between. Germline lookup yields CDR1 SGHNT and CDR2 YYREEE (reference sequence). The CDR3 totals 14 residues.

This clonotype was detected many times. The J gene is TRBJ2-1, the V gene TRBV2, with TRBD2 matching 14 bases. J gave up 7 bases and V 8 bases, and 7 bases lay outside the gene matches. Germline V CDR1 and CDR2: SNHLY, FYNNEI. This CDR3 is built from 15 residues. CDR3 in DNA: TGTGCCAGCGCCGCGGGACTAGCGGGAGTTAATGAGCAGTTCTTC. Translated: CASAAGLAGVNEQFF.

The V call is TRBV7-9, the J call TRBJ2-7, with 7 bases fitting TRBD1. The J segment lost 4 bases and the V segment lost 4 bases, leaving 4 bases of the junction unmatched. This CDR3 is built from 13 residues. Germline V gene sequence: CDR1 SEHNR, CDR2 FQNEAQ (reference sequence). CDR3 sequence: CASSYNRGYEQYF. The CDR3, as DNA: TGTGCCAGCAGCTACAACAGGGGTTACGAGCAGTACTTC.

In its sample, this clonotype was seen many times. V gene TRBV11-2 combines with J gene TRBJ2-3; the D gene is possibly TRBD2 (6 bases). The CDR3 covers 16 residues. V was pared by 0 bases and J by 0 bases, with 10 bases between. CDR1 SGHAT and CDR2 FQNNGV come from the germline V gene. The DNA for the CDR3 is TGTGCCAGCAGCTTAGATCGGAGCGGGAGCACAGATACGCAGTATTTT. This codes for CASSLDRSGSTDTQYF.

This clonotype was seen ten or more times. The chain couples TRBV20-1 to TRBJ2-5; D is unclear. Looked up from germline, CDR1 is DFQATT and CDR2 is SNEGSKA (reference sequence). This CDR3 region has 12 residues. Trimming stripped 5 bases from V and 4 bases from J, with 11 bases between. CDR3 sequence (DNA): TGCAGTGCTCTTCAGTGGGCAGAGACCCAGTACTTC. Protein sequence: CSALQWAETQYF.

The chain employs TRBV7-3 and TRBJ2-7; 8 nucleotides align to TRBD2. This CDR3 is 15 amino acids long. The J segment lost 2 bases and the V segment lost 1 base, leaving 4 bases of the junction unmatched. Germline V gene lookup returns CDR1 SGHTA and CDR2 FQGTGA. CDR3 sequence reads: CASSLSAGGPYEQYF. DNA for the CDR3: TGTGCCAGCAGCTTAAGTGCGGGAGGACCCTACGAGCAGTACTTC. Complete variable domain (other parts from reference TRBV7-3 and TRBJ2-7): GAGVSQTPSNKVTEKGKYVELRCDPISGHTALYWYRQSLGQGPEFLIYFQGTGAADDSGLPNDRFFAVRPEGSVSTLKIQRTERGDSAVYLCASSLSAGGPYEQYFGPGTRLTVT.

The chain recombines TRBV6-9 with TRBJ1-1, with D hard to call. Germline V lookup: CDR1 MNHGY, CDR2 SVAAGI. V was clipped by 3 bases and J by 5 bases, with 16 bases between them. The CDR3 totals 15 residues. CDR3 sequence (DNA): TGTGCCAGCAGTTACAGCACGATAGGAGGTACTGAAGCTTTCTTT. The encoded protein is CASSYSTIGGTEAFF.

The chain is built from TRBV6-5 and TRBJ2-7; D possibly matches TRBD1 or TRBD2 (5 bases each). CDR1 is MNHEY, CDR2 SVGAGI, per germline. The CDR3 is made up of 13 amino acids. Trimming shortened V by 2 bases and J by 3 bases, and 8 bases separated the two germline ends. The CDR3 loop reads CASSYGTHYEQYF. The CDR3 DNA follows: TGTGCCAGCAGTTACGGGACCCACTACGAGCAGTACTTC.

On this clonotype itself: An end of the junction does not agree with germline; a read error may underlie this. The chain recombines TRBV11-2 with TRBJ1-5, with 9 bases identical to TRBD1. CDR1 is SGHAT, CDR2 FQNNGV, per germline. This CDR3 contains 18 residues. This CDR3 reads CASSQENRGLEGNQPQHF. Written as DNA, the CDR3 is TGCGCCAGCAGCCAAGAAAACAGGGGGCTGGAAGGCAATCAGCCCCAGCATTTT.

This clonotype came up many times. The chain combines TRBV7-9 with TRBJ1-4; D is uncertain. Trimming took 4 bases from V and 7 from J, leaving 16 bases between them. Germline V lookup: CDR1 SEHNR, CDR2 FQNEAQ (reference sequence). There are 15 residues in the CDR3. This chain's CDR3 is CASSSPIGISEKLFF. DNA of the CDR3: TGTGCCAGCAGCTCCCCTATAGGGATTAGTGAAAAACTGTTTTTT.

The V and J genes are TRBV9 and TRBJ2-1, with D unclear. The V gene's germline CDR1 is SGDLS and CDR2 YYNGEE. The CDR3 length is 14 residues. Trimming shortened V by 0 bases and J by 4 bases, and 8 bases separated the two germline ends. The CDR3 loop reads CASSVAEGYNEQFF. CDR3 nucleotide sequence: TGTGCCAGCAGCGTAGCGGAAGGGTACAATGAGCAGTTCTTC. Supplemented by reference TRBV9 and TRBJ2-1, the full variable domain reads DSGVTQTPKHLITATGQRVTLRCSPRSGDLSVYWYQQSLDQGLQFLIQYYNGEERAKGNILERFSAQQFPDLHSELNLSSLELGDSALYFCASSVAEGYNEQFFGPGTRLTVL.

This clonotype was recorded many times. In DNA, the CDR3 is TGTGCCAGCAGAGACCAGGGGCTCTTGAACACTGAAGCTTTCTTT. Translation: CASRDQGLLNTEAFF. The chain carries TRBV2 and TRBJ1-1; a weak D match, TRBD1 (6 bases). CDR3 size: 15 residues. The germline V gene encodes CDR1 SNHLY and CDR2 FYNNEI. The V and J ends lost 6 bases and 0 bases respectively, with 14 bases between them.

This rearrangement joins TRBV25-1 to TRBJ2-5, with D perhaps matching TRBD1 or TRBD2 (5 bases each). The CDR3 has 16 amino acids. The germline CDR1 and CDR2 sequences are MGHDK and SYGVNS. V lost 6 bases and J lost 5, with 22 bases in between. The CDR3 bases are TGTGCCAGCAGCCTGGGTTCACGGGTGGGACGGGAGACCCAGTACTTC. This gives the protein CASSLGSRVGRETQYF.

The table lists this clonotype with many counts. This chain joins TRBV6-5 and TRBJ2-7; 7 bases map to TRBD1. Germline CDR1 is MNHEY and CDR2 is SVGAGI. This CDR3 is built from 14 residues. V lost 3 bases, J lost 2 bases, and 4 bases stayed unmatched. The CDR3 DNA reads as TGTGCCAGCAGTTATACCACAGGGGCCTACGAGCAGTACTTC. Translation: CASSYTTGAYEQYF.

This clonotype was counted ten times or more. DNA of the CDR3: TGTGCCCTTAGGCCCTCGAACTATGGCTACACCTTC. It encodes CALRPSNYGYTF. V usage is TRBV30 and J usage is TRBJ1-2; no clear D. V was cut by 8 bases and J by 2 bases, with 12 bases left in between. The germline gives CDR1 GTSNPN, CDR2 SVGIG (reference sequence). This CDR3 is 12 amino acids long.

The chain joins TRBV10-1 to TRBJ2-1, with TRBD2 as a possible D gene (6 bases). Trimming shortened V by 3 bases and J by 5 bases, and 23 bases separated the two germline ends. The CDR3 is made up of 18 amino acids. CDR1 is WNHNN, CDR2 SYGVQD, per germline (reference sequence). The CDR3 is CASSDGRKAGRIHNEQFF. The CDR3 DNA reads TGCGCCAGCAGTGACGGACGGAAAGCGGGCCGTATTCACAATGAGCAGTTCTTC.